Shown below are 6 T cell receptor beta chains from a single sample sequenced in a study of T-cell memory formation after mild COVID-19. Each CDR3 protein gets one entry after TCRdb re-called the 5' RACE reads with MiXCR. The repertoire holds around 200,000 distinct CDR3 sequences, with around a fifth as singletons. The sequenced material came from PBMCs or a T cell subset sorted from them (not recorded which). The source of these receptors is an adult woman who had mild COVID-19 (a few samples of this study predate the infection). Cell type and time point are not known.

The genes are TRBV7-9 and TRBJ2-1; D possibly corresponds to TRBD1 (6 bases). This CDR3 is built from 14 residues. Looked up from germline, CDR1 is SEHNR and CDR2 is FQNEAQ (reference sequence). Trimming pared 3 bases from V and 7 bases from J, leaving 13 bases between. The CDR3 sequence: CASSFQGSINEQFF. CDR3 DNA sequence: TGTGCCAGCAGCTTCCAGGGGTCAATAAATGAGCAGTTCTTC.

The chain combines TRBV20-1 with TRBJ2-3; D possibly corresponds to TRBD1 (6 bases). Trimming cost V 0 bases and J 1 base, with 14 bases left between them. CDR3 length: 16 residues. The V gene's germline CDR1 is DFQATT and CDR2 SNEGSKA (reference sequence). Here the CDR3 DNA reads TGCAGTGCTAGAGACCCAGACAGGCCTGGCACAGATACGCAGTATTTT. The encoded protein is CSARDPDRPGTDTQYF.

This clonotype was found a few times. J is TRBJ2-3 and V is TRBV9; the D call may be TRBD1 or TRBD2 (5 bases each). Trimming stripped 2 bases from V and 1 base from J, with 14 bases between. The CDR3 runs to 16 residues. CDR1 and CDR2 from the germline V gene are SGDLS and YYNGEE. The CDR3 DNA reads as TGTGCCAGCAGCGTCCCTCAGACGGGGCGCACAGATACGCAGTATTTT. This sequence encodes CASSVPQTGRTDTQYF.

This rearrangement joins TRBV5-5 to TRBJ1-5, with no clear D. Germline values: CDR1 SGHKS, CDR2 YYEKEE (reference sequence). The CDR3 covers 13 residues. V gave up 2 bases and J gave up 5 bases, with 8 bases separating them. For the CDR3, the DNA is TGTGCCAGCAGCTTTTGGGGAGATCAGCCCCAGCATTTT. Translated: CASSFWGDQPQHF.

V gene TRBV7-8 combines with J gene TRBJ2-7; TRBD2 aligns across 10 bases. The V gene end was trimmed by 5 bases and the J gene end by 1 base; junction bases not matched to a gene: 14. The germline gives CDR1 SGHVS, CDR2 FQNEAQ. The CDR3 has 18 amino acids. The CDR3 loop reads CASSLPRLFSGRSYEQYF. In nucleotides, the CDR3 is TGTGCCAGCAGCCTTCCCCGCCTTTTTAGCGGGAGGTCCTACGAGCAGTACTTC.

This clonotype has a handful of counts. This chain links TRBV7-8 with TRBJ2-2; D remains ambiguous. Deletions cut 4 bases from V and 4 bases from J, with 4 bases between. The CDR3 spans 12 residues. Germline lookup yields CDR1 SGHVS and CDR2 FQNEAQ. The CDR3 region has the DNA TGTGCCAGCAGCTGGAGCACCGGGGAGCTGTTTTTT. This gives the protein CASSWSTGELFF.